These 29 T cell receptor beta chains were sequenced from one sample in a study of blood T cell repertoires in COVID-19. Profiled with immunoSEQ multiplex PCR; TCRdb holds only in-frame clones, not every one. Of under 250,000 clones in the sample, about 86% are singletons; the top ten hold roughly 8.7%. Sequencing input: peripheral blood. Source of these receptors: a man aged 40-55 years with active or convalescent COVID-19.

The chain has TRBV25-1 and TRBJ2-7; tentative D call: TRBD2 (5 bases). Germline loops: CDR1 MGHDK, CDR2 SYGVNS. The CDR3 contains 15 residues. V was trimmed by 2 bases and J by 9 bases, leaving 20 bases between them. The CDR3 loop is CASSEVVGQVRVQYF. CDR3 in DNA: TGTGCCAGCAGTGAAGTGGTCGGGCAGGTGAGGGTGCAGTACTTC.

The V and J genes are TRBV19 and TRBJ1-5, with D perhaps matching TRBD1 (6 bases). CDR3 size: 15 residues. Germline V lookup: CDR1 LNHDA, CDR2 SQIVND (reference sequence). The V end was cut by 7 bases, the J end by 2 bases, with 15 bases between. The CDR3 protein is CASTGTNVGNQPQHF. As DNA, the CDR3 is TGTGCCAGTACGGGGACAAATGTGGGCAATCAGCCCCAGCATTTT.

The chain links TRBV24-1 to TRBJ2-3; D is uncertain. Germline CDR1 is KGHDR and CDR2 is SFDVKD. This CDR3 is built from 13 residues. V gave up 4 bases and J gave up 2 bases, with 6 bases separating them. The CDR3 sequence: CATSDPHTDTQYF. As DNA, the CDR3 is TGTGCCACCAGTGACCCACACACAGATACGCAGTATTTT.

This chain connects TRBV11-2 to TRBJ2-7; 10 bases align to TRBD2. The trim removed 0 bases at V and 2 bases at J, leaving 1 base unmatched. Germline V CDR1 and CDR2: SGHAT, FQNNGV. The CDR3 has 15 amino acids. The CDR3 spells CASSLEAGGAYEQYF. In DNA, the CDR3 is TGTGCCAGCAGCTTAGAAGCGGGGGGGGCCTACGAGCAGTACTTC.

This chain connects TRBV11-2 to TRBJ1-1; 9 nucleotides agree with TRBD1. Germline lookup yields CDR1 SGHAT and CDR2 FQNNGV. The CDR3 covers 15 residues. Losses at the gene ends were 2 bases for V and 6 bases for J; bases not matched to a gene: 7. The CDR3 spells CASSLLDRGRSEAFF. In DNA form, the CDR3 reads TGTGCCAGCAGCTTACTGGACAGGGGAAGATCTGAAGCTTTCTTT.

This chain links TRBV6-5 with TRBJ1-6; 7 bases are shared with TRBD1. V shed 6 bases and J 9 bases; nucleotides not matched to a gene: 11. Germline V lookup: CDR1 MNHEY, CDR2 SVGAGI. The CDR3 totals 15 residues. The CDR3 protein is CASRTGSLGGSPLHF. The CDR3 region has the DNA TGTGCCAGCAGGACAGGGTCACTCGGGGGTTCACCCCTCCACTTT.

The chain recombines TRBV10-1 with TRBJ2-3; 13 nucleotides match TRBD2. The CDR3 contains 17 residues. The germline V gene has CDR1 WNHNN and CDR2 SYGVQD (reference sequence). The V segment lost 2 bases and the J segment 0 bases; nucleotides outside the gene matches: 2. CDR3 nucleotides: TGCGCCAGCAGTGAGGGGACTAGCGGGGCTAGCACAGATACGCAGTATTTT. Its translation: CASSEGTSGASTDTQYF.

There are a few counts of this clone. This sequence joins TRBV5-1 and TRBJ1-5, with D maybe TRBD1 (5 bases). The V end was cut by 0 bases, the J end by 5 bases, with 12 bases between. Germline CDR1 and CDR2: SGHRS and YFSETQ. This CDR3 region has 15 residues. For the CDR3, the DNA is TGCGCCAGCAGCTTGGAGGGCAGGGTCGATCAGCCCCAGCATTTT. This sequence encodes CASSLEGRVDQPQHF.

V and J are TRBV2 and TRBJ2-1; D call uncertain. The CDR3 covers 12 residues. The V end was cut by 7 bases, the J end by 0 bases, with 4 bases between. CDR1 is SNHLY and CDR2 is FYNNEI in the germline V gene. CDR3 region: CASTGSYNEQFF. The CDR3 bases are TGTGCCAGCACGGGCTCCTACAATGAGCAGTTCTTC.

The chain uses TRBV6-5 and TRBJ2-7; D gene uncertain. Germline V gene lookup returns CDR1 MNHEY and CDR2 SVGAGI. The V end lost 2 bases, the J end lost 5 bases, and 7 bases lay between the germline ends. The CDR3 covers 12 residues. CDR3: CASSYGQNEQYF. DNA of the CDR3: TGTGCCAGCAGTTACGGCCAAAACGAGCAGTACTTC.

V usage is TRBV9 and J usage is TRBJ2-1, with a weak D call TRBD1 (5 bases). Between the trimmed V and J ends, which lost 3 bases and 5 bases, there was a span of 12 bases. This CDR3 is 14 amino acids long. Looked up from germline, CDR1 is SGDLS and CDR2 is YYNGEE. CDR3 sequence reads: CASSGPLGHNEQFF. CDR3 sequence (DNA): TGTGCCAGCAGCGGTCCCTTGGGGCACAATGAGCAGTTCTTC.

This chain links TRBV11-2 with TRBJ2-7, with TRBD2 matching 7 bases. Trimming removed 2 bases from V and 2 bases from J; junction bases left unmatched: 6. CDR3 length equals 15 residues. Germline V gene sequence: CDR1 SGHAT, CDR2 FQNNGV. The CDR3 coding sequence is TGTGCCAGCAGCTTACTTGTGGGGGGGGCCTACGAGCAGTACTTC. The encoded protein is CASSLLVGGAYEQYF. The variable domain in full, completed from reference TRBV11-2 and TRBJ2-7, reads EAGVAQSPRYKIIEKRQSVAFWCNPISGHATLYWYQQILGQGPKLLIQFQNNGVVDDSQLPKDRFSAERLKGVDSTLKIQPAKLEDSAVYLCASSLLVGGAYEQYFGPGTRLTVT.

This clone was found once. V gene TRBV29-1 combines with J gene TRBJ2-5; D is perhaps TRBD2 (6 bases). Germline CDR1 and CDR2: SQVTM and ANQGSEA. V lost 7 bases, J lost 5 bases, and 17 bases lay in between. This CDR3 has 13 residues. CDR3 DNA sequence: TGCAGCGGTGGAGGAGGGCCGGGGGAGACCCAGTACTTC. It is translated as CSGGGGPGETQYF.

The DNA for the CDR3 is TGTGCCACCAGTGATTCTTCAGGGGACGAGCAGTACTTC. It codes for CATSDSSGDEQYF. The chain joins TRBV24-1 to TRBJ2-7, with D tentatively TRBD1 (6 bases). Germline lookup yields CDR1 KGHDR and CDR2 SFDVKD. This CDR3 has 13 amino acids. V lost 2 bases and J lost 5, with 9 bases in between.

The chain links TRBV6-5 to TRBJ2-1; unclear D gene. Germline CDR1 and CDR2: MNHEY and SVGAGI. V lost 6 bases and J lost 3, with 6 bases in between. The CDR3 length is 12 residues. CDR3 DNA sequence: TGTGCCAGCAGCGGAGACTACAATGAGCAGTTCTTC. It is translated as CASSGDYNEQFF.

This chain joins TRBV5-1 and TRBJ1-1; D perhaps matches TRBD1 (5 bases). The V end was cut by 0 bases, the J end by 7 bases, with 13 bases between. This CDR3 is 14 amino acids long. The germline gives CDR1 SGHRS, CDR2 YFSETQ. The CDR3 here is CASSLGQPPNEAFF. The CDR3 DNA follows: TGCGCCAGCAGCTTGGGACAGCCCCCAAATGAAGCTTTCTTT.

The rearrangement links TRBV12-3 or TRBV12-4 to TRBJ1-1; TRBD1 might be the D (5 bases). V was shortened by 8 bases and J by 4 bases, with 14 bases between the two germline ends. The CDR3 totals 13 residues. The CDR3 here is CASEPVGATEAFF. For the CDR3, the DNA is TGTGCCAGCGAACCCGTAGGGGCCACTGAAGCTTTCTTT.

This clone was counted a single time. V usage is TRBV4-1 and J usage is TRBJ1-4; D possibly corresponds to TRBD1 (6 bases). Looked up from germline, CDR1 is MGHRA and CDR2 is YSYEKL. The CDR3 totals 15 residues. V lost 3 bases and J lost 6, with 14 bases in between. CDR3 sequence (DNA): TGCGCCAGCAGCCAGTCAAGGACAGCCTATGAAAAACTGTTTTTT. It is translated as CASSQSRTAYEKLFF.

J is TRBJ2-2 and V is TRBV12-3 or TRBV12-4; D is uncertain. This CDR3 is built from 12 residues. The V gene lost 8 bases and the J gene lost 8 bases, with 12 bases spanning the gap. As DNA, the CDR3 is TGTGCCAGCCGAGTGGGCCTGGGGGAGCTGTTTTTT. Protein: CASRVGLGELFF.

CDR3 bases: TGTGCCAGCAGCGCCCCAGGACAACTGAACACTGAAGCTTTCTTT. Protein sequence: CASSAPGQLNTEAFF. The V call is TRBV9, the J call TRBJ1-1, with D possibly matching TRBD1 (5 bases). The CDR3 is 15 amino acids. Germline V lookup: CDR1 SGDLS, CDR2 YYNGEE. V dropped 3 bases and J dropped 0 bases, with 12 bases sitting between them.

The rearrangement joins TRBV5-1 to TRBJ2-3, with 8 bases lining up with TRBD2. Germline V lookup: CDR1 SGHRS, CDR2 YFSETQ. The trim removed 0 bases at V and 6 bases at J, leaving 9 bases unmatched. The CDR3 consists of 16 residues. The CDR3 loop is CASSLAVAGIVDTQYF. The CDR3 coding sequence is TGCGCCAGCAGCTTGGCGGTAGCGGGGATTGTGGATACGCAGTATTTT.

V is TRBV10-3 and J is TRBJ1-4; tentatively, D is TRBD1 (6 bases). The CDR3 is 16 residues long. With 5 bases removed from V and 5 bases from J, the gap between germline ends came to 18 bases. The germline gives CDR1 ENHRY, CDR2 SYGVKD. DNA for the CDR3: TGTGCCATCAGTCAGAGCCTCGGGACACACAATGAAAAACTGTTTTTT. Its protein is CAISQSLGTHNEKLFF.

The chain combines TRBV7-3 with TRBJ2-1, with D maybe TRBD2 (6 bases). This CDR3 has 15 amino acids. The germline V and J ends were trimmed by 4 bases and 4 bases, with 14 bases remaining between them. Germline V gives CDR1 SGHTA, CDR2 FQGTGA. The CDR3 DNA reads as TGTGCCAGCAGCTCAGAGCGGGTCTCATACAATGAGCAGTTCTTC. Translating gives CASSSERVSYNEQFF.

This sequence joins TRBV5-1 and TRBJ1-1; no clear D gene. CDR1 SGHRS and CDR2 YFSETQ come from the germline V gene. CDR3 length: 15 amino acids. Trimming shortened V by 4 bases and J by 1 base, and 14 bases separated the two germline ends. CDR3 nucleotide sequence: TGCGCCAGCAGCCCCGAGGGTTGGGGGAACACTGAAGCTTTCTTT. This translates into CASSPEGWGNTEAFF.

The chain combines TRBV18 with TRBJ2-5, with D uncertain. The V gene lost 2 bases and the J gene lost 2 bases, with 6 bases spanning the gap. Germline CDR1 KGHSH, CDR2 LQKENI. CDR3 length equals 13 residues. CDR3 coding DNA: TGTGCCAGCTCACCAGGAGAGCAAGAGACCCAGTACTTC. This sequence encodes CASSPGEQETQYF.

The rearrangement joins TRBV5-1 to TRBJ2-5, with 7 positions matching TRBD2. The ends lost 3 bases at V and 3 bases at J; junction bases unmatched: 2. This CDR3 is 13 amino acids long. Germline V CDR1 and CDR2: SGHRS, YFSETQ. The DNA of the CDR3 is TGCGCCAGCAGCTGGGGGGGTGAAGAGACCCAGTACTTC. Amino acids: CASSWGGEETQYF. Together with reference TRBV5-1 and TRBJ2-5, the CDR3 gives the full variable domain: KAGVTQTPRYLIKTRGQQVTLSCSPISGHRSVSWYQQTPGQGLQFLFEYFSETQRNKGNFPGRFSGRQFSNSRSEMNVSTLELGDSALYLCASSWGGEETQYFGPGTRLLVL.

The rearrangement links TRBV5-8 to TRBJ1-2, with D maybe TRBD1 (6 bases). V dropped 5 bases and J dropped 6 bases, with 14 bases sitting between them. Germline V gene sequence: CDR1 SGHTS, CDR2 YDEGEE. The CDR3 covers 13 residues. The DNA of the CDR3 is TGTGCCAGCAGTTCGCGTGACAGGCATGGCTACACCTTC. This encodes CASSSRDRHGYTF. Full variable domain (outside the CDR3, taken from reference TRBV5-8 and TRBJ1-2): EAGVTQSPTHLIKTRGQQATLRCSPISGHTSVYWYQQALGLGLQFLLWYDEGEERNRGNFPPRFSGRQFPNYSSELNVNALELEDSALYLCASSSRDRHGYTFGSGTRLTVV.

This chain's CDR3 is CASSGNANEQFF. As DNA, the CDR3 is TGTGCCAGCAGTGGAAATGCGAATGAGCAGTTCTTC. The rearrangement uses TRBV2 and TRBJ2-1; D remains ambiguous. Germline V gene data show CDR1 as SNHLY and CDR2 as FYNNEI. Trimming left V 4 bases short and J 7 bases short, with 8 bases between. The CDR3 consists of 12 residues.

This clone was observed a few times. This chain uses TRBV5-1 with TRBJ2-2; 10 bases map to TRBD2. J lost 6 bases, V lost 0 bases, and 5 bases had no gene match. The CDR3 runs 16 residues. CDR1 and CDR2 (germline): SGHRS, YFSETQ. The CDR3 here is CASSLGLAGDAGELFF. CDR3 DNA: TGCGCCAGCAGCTTGGGTCTAGCGGGAGATGCCGGGGAGCTGTTTTTT.